This TCR beta chain appears in the sequencing data of a study of blood T cell repertoires in COVID-19. Germline V gene sequence: CDR1 MNHEY, CDR2 SVGEGT. This CDR3 contains 17 residues. Trimming took off 5 bases at V and 0 bases at J, with 19 bases between the two ends. In terms of age and location, participants ranged from about 18 to 100 years and lived in under 30 US areas. All exposed participants met a person with COVID-19 within 2 weeks before entering the study. Produced via immunoSEQ multiplex PCR; TCRdb's table is partial and in-frame only. The sample consists of 300,000 or so clones, under 90% of them appearing once.

The V call is TRBV6-2 or TRBV6-3, the J call TRBJ1-1, with a tentative D call TRBD1 (5 bases). The sequencing sample was made of PBMCs or T cells enriched from blood (not recorded which). The clonotype was recovered from a woman between 50 and 59 years old who had been exposed to COVID-19. CDR3: CASSTGHSTQMNTEAFF. The CDR3 DNA is TGTGCCAGCAGTACAGGACATTCTACCCAAATGAACACTGAAGCTTTCTTT.